This T cell receptor beta chain originates from a study of T cells in Graves' hyperthyroidism and ophthalmopathy (dated by TCRdb to between 2019 and 2020). Study-wide context: Peripheral blood was collected at initial diagnosis, before any treatment. In over five Graves' hyperthyroidism patients, the study also compared T-cell repertoires from thyroid tissue with T-cell repertoires from blood. TCR Vbeta CDR3 sequencing of some 140 peripheral blood samples (around 45 ophthalmopathy, approximately 80 hyperthyroidism and about 17 progressor patients) is reported in the paper. Prospective prediction of ophthalmopathy was tested in an independent validation cohort consisting of some 18 hyperthyroidism patients and 15 or so patients who later progressed to ophthalmopathy. After sampling, hyperthyroidism patients received methimazole starting at 30 mg daily, and ophthalmopathy patients received high-dose intravenous methylprednisolone. The approximately 100 discovery patients were divided at random into training and test sets in a 7:3 ratio. To identify TCR V-J signatures that set the groups apart, the researchers used a discovery cohort of 100 patients, made up of fewer than 50 with Graves' ophthalmopathy and some 60 with stable Graves' hyperthyroidism.

The TCR beta CDR3 regions were amplified from the RNA transcripts. The first round of RT-PCR for the TCR CDR3 was performed with the HTBI primer set and the Qiagen OneStep RT-PCR kit. Libraries were constructed in a second round of multiplex PCR, after which size selection and purification were carried out. Paired-end sequencing of the libraries was performed with 100 bp reads on an Illumina HiSeq2000. The paper's processing steps were these. SOAPnuke was used to process the raw data, with reads discarded if the reads contained adapters or uncalled bases, had a mean Phred below 15, or lacked an exact constant-primer or identifier match. High-quality paired reads were merged with COPE v1.2.5, and unique nucleotide sequences were defined as clonotypes. MiTCR v1.1 was used to align clonotypes to the IMGT TRBV, TRBD and TRBJ reference segments. The analysis was restricted to V-J combinations with a frequency above 0.0001, which together covered approximately 99% of the repertoires. The TCS score was defined as the ratio of F50 (clonal expansion) to E x V (chaos), calculated using BLOSUM62-based TCRdist between CDR3 peptides within each V-J. Welch's t-statistics and random forest reduced fewer than 600 V-J features to roughly 13, which were used in a naive Bayes classifier (R e1071). In TCRdb, the public reads were trimmed at Q25 with fastp and aligned with MiXCR, with productive beta chains retained. Rows with a matching CDR3 protein are joined into one entry that keeps the most common DNA and genes. It is TCRdb's table, rather than the study itself, that gives the V and J calls and clone size. Counted in this sample were roughly 420,000 distinct CDR3 sequences; around a sixth of them appeared once. The top ten hold approximately 7.5% of the sample.

Beyond this particular receptor, the publication reports: Most expanded thyroid clonotypes (frequency above 0.001) were also detected in blood, suggesting blood repertoires may reflect thyroid immune responses. A 13 V-J signature model separated ophthalmopathy from stable hyperthyroidism, with roughly 88% sensitivity and about 81% specificity in cross-validation and 80%/75% in testing. In validation, the model predicted progression to ophthalmopathy a median of 6.5 months before onset, with roughly 71% sensitivity and just under 75% specificity. No statistical method was used to set the sample size in advance, and investigators knew the group allocation.

A patient counted as having stable Graves' hyperthyroidism if no progression to ophthalmopathy occurred over 18 months of follow-up. Hyperthyroidism patients were newly diagnosed, with disease duration under 2 months, and aged 18 to 65 years. Patients with uncontrolled infections, other autoimmune diseases, pregnancy or lactation were excluded. Clinical symptoms, serum thyroxine and TRAb, thyroid ultrasound, and orbital computed tomography formed the basis for the diagnoses. Ficoll-Paque density gradient centrifugation was used to isolate PBMCs from under 11 ml of fresh peripheral blood. Total RNA was extracted using Trizol reagent, and RNA quality was assessed on an Agilent 2100 Bioanalyzer. At least ten counts were recorded for this clonotype. Its antigen has not been determined. Base qualities are missing; no much larger clone stands one base away. Looking up the germline V gene (reference sequence) yields CDR1 DFQATT and CDR2 SNEGSKA. V drops 6 bases and J drops 6 bases, leaving 17 bases in between. The CDR3, from cysteine to phenylalanine, totals 14 residues. Solely the CDR3 DNA is kept, with 42 bases framed from the first base.

Sequenced sample: blood. The source is a woman between 18 and 29 years old with Graves' hyperthyroidism. The V and J segments used are TRBV20-1 and TRBJ2-2; a tentative D call is TRBD1 (5 bases match). The CDR3 has the sequence CSALRGTGAGELFF. The sequence in DNA is TGCAGTGCCCTAAGAGGCACAGGCGCCGGGGAGCTGTTTTTT.